Given below is one T cell receptor (beta chain) in context. These data come from a study of blood T cell repertoires in COVID-19. The CDR3 extends over 15 amino acids. In germline, CDR1 is MNHEY, CDR2 SVGEGT. The trim removed 5 bases at V and 3 bases at J, leaving 7 bases unmatched. Data came from immunoSEQ multiplex PCR; TCRdb stores just in-frame clones and leaves some out. The data show roughly 140,000 clones, 80% to 90% seen once. Input material: peripheral blood. The source is a man aged 70-80 years with acute or convalescent COVID-19. The rearrangement uses TRBV6-2 or TRBV6-3 and TRBJ2-1; TRBD2 agrees at 7 bases. CDR3 loop: CASSDPPSGYNEQFF. The CDR3 bases are TGTGCCAGCAGTGACCCCCCTAGCGGCTACAATGAGCAGTTCTTC.